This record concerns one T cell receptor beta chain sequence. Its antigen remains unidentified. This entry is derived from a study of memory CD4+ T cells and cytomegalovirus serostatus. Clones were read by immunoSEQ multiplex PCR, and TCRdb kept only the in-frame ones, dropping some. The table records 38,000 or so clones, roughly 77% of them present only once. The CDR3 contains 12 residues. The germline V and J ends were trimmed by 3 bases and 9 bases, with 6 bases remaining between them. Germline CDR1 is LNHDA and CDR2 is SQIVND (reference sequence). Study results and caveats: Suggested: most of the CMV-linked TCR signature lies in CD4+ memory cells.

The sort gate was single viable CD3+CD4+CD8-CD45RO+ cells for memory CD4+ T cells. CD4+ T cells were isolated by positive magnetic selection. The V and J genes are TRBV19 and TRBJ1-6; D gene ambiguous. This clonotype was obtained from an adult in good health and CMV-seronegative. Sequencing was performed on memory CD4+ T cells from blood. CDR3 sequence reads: CASSINGSPLHF. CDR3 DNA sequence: TGTGCCAGTAGTATCAATGGTTCACCCCTCCACTTT.